The 19 T cell receptor beta chains below all came from one sample that was sequenced in a study of spatial heterogeneity in lung cancer. Time point in this sample: sample taken at primary tumor resection. Study findings and constraints: Higher tumor mutation counts went along with higher counts of expanded intratumoral alpha and beta TCRs.

One entry per CDR3 protein results from TCRdb running MiXCR on the 5' RACE reads. Of around 16,000 distinct CDR3 sequences listed, around 7.1% are singletons. These receptors have no identified antigens. The specimen was lung tumor tissue, collected at surgery. Source of these receptors: a female donor with early-stage non-small cell lung cancer.

This clonotype was observed at least ten times. A library prepared for alpha chains yielded this beta chain as an off-target read; its size is of little meaning. This chain joins TRBV7-2 and TRBJ2-1; tentatively, D is TRBD1 (6 bases). V lost 5 bases to trimming and J lost 8 bases, with 19 bases between them. The germline V gene has CDR1 SGHTA and CDR2 FQGNSA. The CDR3 has 15 residues. The DNA of the CDR3 is TGTGCCAGCAGCCTACCTCCGACAGGTGATGATGAGCAGTTCTTC. This encodes CASSLPPTGDDEQFF.

By proportion, this clonotype is medium-sized. The library was built for alpha chains, so this beta chain is an off-target read and its size means little. J is TRBJ1-2 and V is TRBV24-1, with D hard to call. Germline V gives CDR1 KGHDR, CDR2 SFDVKD. V lost 0 bases, J lost 7 bases, and 17 bases lay in between. The CDR3 covers 16 residues. The CDR3 is CATSDLHRPVGLGYTF. As DNA, the CDR3 is TGTGCCACCAGTGATTTGCACCGACCAGTCGGCCTTGGCTACACCTTC.

This clonotype was counted at least ten times. This beta chain appears as a stray read in a library generated for alpha chains; its size is not informative. This chain connects TRBV12-3 or TRBV12-4 to TRBJ2-5; TRBD2 might be the D (7 bases). The CDR3 length is 14 residues. V was shortened by 5 bases and J by 3 bases, with 13 bases between the two germline ends. The CDR3 sequence is CASSPREGEETQYF. CDR3 bases: TGTGCCAGCAGTCCAAGGGAGGGGGAAGAGACCCAGTACTTC.

In this sample, this clonotype is medium-sized (0.01 to 0.1%). Since it is a stray read in a library aimed at alpha chains, this beta chain has a size that is not meaningful. The gene calls are TRBV29-1 and TRBJ1-5, with D unresolved. V was shortened by 4 bases and J by 7 bases, with 14 bases between the two germline ends. Per the germline V gene, CDR1 is SQVTM and CDR2 is ANQGSEA. The CDR3 is 13 residues long. CDR3: CSVVVGLGQPQHF. The CDR3 DNA is TGCAGCGTTGTAGTCGGGCTTGGGCAGCCCCAGCATTTT.

With respect to this clonotype: Because the library targeted alpha chains, this beta chain is an off-target read whose size means little. V gene TRBV21-1 combines with J gene TRBJ2-7; the table's D call TRBD1 went unverified against the DNA. TRBV21-1 is assigned pseudogene status. The CDR3 is 13 residues long. In nucleotides, the CDR3 is TGTGCCAGCAGCCCCCGGGGACCCTACGAGCAGTACTTC. Its translation: CASSPRGPYEQYF.

This clonotype was counted ten times or more. This beta chain is a stray sequence in a library constructed for alpha chains; its clone size is not meaningful. The V gene is TRBV7-2, the J gene TRBJ2-3; perhaps TRBD1 as D (6 bases). Germline values: CDR1 SGHTA, CDR2 FQGNSA. The V end was cut by 7 bases, the J end by 6 bases, with 14 bases between. The length of the CDR3 is 13 residues. CDR3 sequence: CASILTGRDTQYF. Written as DNA, the CDR3 is TGTGCCAGCATTCTCACAGGGCGGGATACGCAGTATTTT.

Remarks on this clonotype: As an off-target read in a library built for alpha chains, this beta chain has a frequency of little significance. The V and J genes are TRBV10-3 and TRBJ2-1; D gene ambiguous. Trimming stripped 6 bases from V and 7 bases from J, with 22 bases between. The CDR3 extends over 16 amino acids. Germline V gene data show CDR1 as ENHRY and CDR2 as SYGVKD. In nucleotides, the CDR3 is TGTGCCATCAGCCTAGGACCAGCCTCCTTAGGGAATGAGCAGTTCTTC. Its translation: CAISLGPASLGNEQFF.

In its sample, this clonotype was seen many times. As an off-target read in a library built for alpha chains, this beta chain has a frequency of little significance. CDR3 in DNA: TGTGCCAGCAGTCCTCTCGGGGGTAACGAGCAGTACTTC. Residues: CASSPLGGNEQYF. The genes are TRBV6-5 and TRBJ2-7; tentatively, D is TRBD2 (6 bases). Trimming took 5 bases from V and 5 from J, leaving 13 bases between them. Germline values: CDR1 MNHEY, CDR2 SVGAGI. The CDR3 runs 13 residues.

Remarks on this clonotype: Since it is a stray read in a library aimed at alpha chains, this beta chain has a size that is not meaningful. The chain links TRBV7-2 to TRBJ2-5, with D perhaps TRBD1 (5 bases). This CDR3 spans 15 amino acids. The germline gives CDR1 SGHTA, CDR2 FQGNSA. V gave up 2 bases and J gave up 1 base, with 11 bases separating them. The CDR3 DNA reads TGTGCCAGCAGCTTACTTGGCAGGGTCCAAGAGACCCAGTACTTC. It translates to CASSLLGRVQETQYF.

This clonotype turned up a few times. An end of the junction does not agree with germline; a read error may underlie this. This beta chain is an unintended read in a library built for alpha chains; its size means little. The chain uses TRBV5-8 and TRBJ1-6; 7 nucleotides agree with TRBD1. Germline loops: CDR1 SGHTS, CDR2 YDEGEE. The CDR3 consists of 14 residues. CDR3 DNA: TGTGCCGGCAGCTCCAGGGGGTATAATTCACCCCTCCACTTT. The encoded protein is CAGSSRGYNSPLHF.

As regards this clonotype: The size of this beta chain means little, since it is a stray read in a library made for alpha chains. The rearrangement joins TRBV12-3 or TRBV12-4 to TRBJ1-1, with D unclear. The CDR3 totals 13 residues. V gave up 4 bases and J gave up 0 bases, with 6 bases separating them. CDR3 in amino acids: CASSYRLNTEAFF. CDR3 nucleotide sequence: TGTGCCAGCAGTTACCGCCTGAACACTGAAGCTTTCTTT.

This clonotype was seen only a few times. As an off-target read in a library built for alpha chains, this beta chain has a frequency of little significance. V and J are TRBV7-8 and TRBJ1-1, with D possibly being TRBD1 (6 bases). This CDR3 region has 16 residues. With 3 bases removed from V and 3 bases from J, the gap between germline ends came to 17 bases. Germline values: CDR1 SGHVS, CDR2 FQNEAQ. Here the CDR3 reads CASSLRTEGWDTEAFF. The CDR3 DNA follows: TGTGCCAGCAGCTTGAGGACAGAGGGGTGGGACACTGAAGCTTTCTTT.

A word on this clonotype: The junction departs from the called germline gene at one end, perhaps through a read error. This beta chain is a stray sequence in a library constructed for alpha chains; its clone size is not meaningful. The genes are TRBV18 and TRBJ2-7; TRBD2 might be the D (7 bases). The germline V gene has CDR1 KGHSH and CDR2 LQKENI. The CDR3 contains 15 residues. DNA for the CDR3: TGTGCCAGCTCACCGGGAGGGACAACCTCCTCCGAGCAGTACTTC. This sequence encodes CASSPGGTTSSEQYF.

As to this clonotype: The junction shows a germline mismatch at one end, possibly a read error. This beta chain is off target for a library built for alpha chains, so its abundance means little. In nucleotides, the CDR3 is TGTACCAGCAGCTACTACACCGGGGAGCTGTTTTTT. This codes for CTSSYYTGELFF. The rearrangement uses TRBV7-3 and TRBJ2-2; D not resolved. Germline CDR1 is SGHTA and CDR2 is FQGTGA. This CDR3 is 12 amino acids long.

This clonotype has a count of ten or more. Since it is a stray read in a library aimed at alpha chains, this beta chain has a size that is not meaningful. The chain carries TRBV28 and TRBJ2-5; TRBD2 might be the D (6 bases). This CDR3 has 17 residues. V was trimmed by 3 bases and J by 5 bases, leaving 22 bases between them. Germline CDR1 reads MDHEN; CDR2 reads SYDVKM. The CDR3 region is CASSLWVKSYGGETQYF. The DNA for the CDR3 is TGTGCCAGCAGTTTGTGGGTGAAAAGCTATGGGGGGGAGACCCAGTACTTC.

The sample holds a few counts of this clonotype. Within a library made for alpha chains, this beta chain is off target, and its count is uninformative. V and J are TRBV24-1 and TRBJ2-1, with TRBD2 as a possible D gene (6 bases). CDR1 is KGHDR and CDR2 is SFDVKD in the germline V gene. Trimming pared 7 bases from V and 8 bases from J, leaving 11 bases between. The CDR3 contains 12 residues. The CDR3 spells CATRGSGDEQFF. CDR3 nucleotides: TGTGCCACCAGGGGGTCGGGAGATGAGCAGTTCTTC.

In this sample, this clonotype turned up a few times. This beta chain slipped into a library made for alpha chains as a stray read, so its size is not meaningful. The genes are TRBV18 and TRBJ1-4, with a possible D match to TRBD1 (5 bases). This CDR3 comprises 14 residues. V was clipped by 6 bases and J by 0 bases, with 8 bases between them. Germline loops: CDR1 KGHSH, CDR2 LQKENI. The CDR3 sequence is CASSDRATNEKLFF. As DNA, the CDR3 is TGTGCCAGCTCTGACAGAGCAACTAATGAAAAACTGTTTTTT. The whole variable domain, filled in from reference TRBV18 and TRBJ1-4, reads NAGVMQNPRHLVRRRGQEARLRCSPMKGHSHVYWYRQLPEEGLKFMVYLQKENIIDESGMPKERFSAEFPKEGPSILRIQQVVRGDSAAYFCASSDRATNEKLFFGSGTQLSVL.

By proportion, this clonotype is medium-sized. Within a library made for alpha chains, this beta chain is off target, and its count is uninformative. V gene TRBV27 combines with J gene TRBJ1-4; D might be TRBD1 (6 bases). This CDR3 is 14 amino acids long. Deletions cut 5 bases from V and 7 bases from J, with 14 bases between. In germline, CDR1 is MNHEY, CDR2 SMNVEV (reference sequence). CDR3 sequence reads: CASSPQWGREKLFF. DNA for the CDR3: TGTGCCAGCAGTCCCCAGTGGGGGCGTGAAAAACTGTTTTTT.

This clonotype was counted between two and nine times. The library was prepared for alpha chains; this beta chain is a stray read, so its frequency means little. The chain links TRBV7-3 to TRBJ2-7; unclear D gene. V lost 0 bases and J 4 bases, leaving 16 bases between the germline ends. The CDR3 is 16 residues long. Germline V lookup: CDR1 SGHTA, CDR2 FQGTGA. CDR3 amino acids: CASSLTPRAPFYEQYF. The CDR3 DNA follows: TGTGCCAGCAGCTTAACACCCCGGGCACCCTTTTACGAGCAGTACTTC.